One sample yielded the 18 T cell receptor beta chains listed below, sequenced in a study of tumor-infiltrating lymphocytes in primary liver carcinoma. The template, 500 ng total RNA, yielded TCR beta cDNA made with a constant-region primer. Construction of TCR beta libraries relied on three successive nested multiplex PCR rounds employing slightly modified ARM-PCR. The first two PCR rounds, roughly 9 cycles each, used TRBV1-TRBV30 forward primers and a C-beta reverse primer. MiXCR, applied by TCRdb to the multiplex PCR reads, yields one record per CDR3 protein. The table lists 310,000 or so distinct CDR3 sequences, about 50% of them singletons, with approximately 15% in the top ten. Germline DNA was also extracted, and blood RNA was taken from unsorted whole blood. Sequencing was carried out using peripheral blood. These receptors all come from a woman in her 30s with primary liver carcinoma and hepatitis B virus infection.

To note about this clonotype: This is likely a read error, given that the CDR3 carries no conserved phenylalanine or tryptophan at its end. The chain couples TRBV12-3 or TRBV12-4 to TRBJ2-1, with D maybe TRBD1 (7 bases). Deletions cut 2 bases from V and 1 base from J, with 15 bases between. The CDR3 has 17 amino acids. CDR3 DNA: TGTGCCAGCAGTTTACTCCCAGGGGGGTCGTCCTACAATGAGCAGTTCATC. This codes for CASSLLPGGSSYNEQFI.

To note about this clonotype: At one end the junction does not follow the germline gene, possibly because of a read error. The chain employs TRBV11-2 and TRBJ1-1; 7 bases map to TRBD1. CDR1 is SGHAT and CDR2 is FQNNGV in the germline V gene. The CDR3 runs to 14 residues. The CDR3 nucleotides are TGTGCCAGCAGCTTCACTCCGACAGGGACTGAAGTTTTCTTT. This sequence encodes CASSFTPTGTEVFF.

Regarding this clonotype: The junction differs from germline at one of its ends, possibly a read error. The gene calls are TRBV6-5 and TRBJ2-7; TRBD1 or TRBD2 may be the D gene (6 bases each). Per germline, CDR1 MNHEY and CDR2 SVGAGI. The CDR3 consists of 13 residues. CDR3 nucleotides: TGTGCCGGCACCAAAGACGGGGGCTACGAGCAATACTTC. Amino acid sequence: CAGTKDGGYEQYF.

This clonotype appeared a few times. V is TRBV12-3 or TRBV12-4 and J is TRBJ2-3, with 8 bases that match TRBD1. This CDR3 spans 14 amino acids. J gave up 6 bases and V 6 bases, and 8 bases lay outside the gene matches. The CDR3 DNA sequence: TGTGCCAGCAGCCCCAGAGGGACAGGCGATACGCAGTATTTT. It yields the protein CASSPRGTGDTQYF.

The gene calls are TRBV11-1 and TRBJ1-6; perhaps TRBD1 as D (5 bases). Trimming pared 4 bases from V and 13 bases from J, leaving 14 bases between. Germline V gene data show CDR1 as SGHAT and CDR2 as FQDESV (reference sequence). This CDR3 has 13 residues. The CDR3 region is CASSSIGGTPLHF. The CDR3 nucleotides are TGTGCCAGCAGCTCAATCGGGGGAACCCCCCTCCACTTT.

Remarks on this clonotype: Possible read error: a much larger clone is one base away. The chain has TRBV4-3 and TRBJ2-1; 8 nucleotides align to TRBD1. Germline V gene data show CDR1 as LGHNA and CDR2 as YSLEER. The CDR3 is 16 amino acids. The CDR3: CASNQDGTGFYNEQFF. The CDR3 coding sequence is TGCGCCAGCAACCAAGACGGGACAGGTTTCTACAATGAGCAGTTCTTC.

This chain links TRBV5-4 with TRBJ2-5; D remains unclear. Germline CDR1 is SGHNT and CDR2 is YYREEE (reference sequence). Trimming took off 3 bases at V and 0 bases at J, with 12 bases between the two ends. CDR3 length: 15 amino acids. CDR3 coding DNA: TGTGCCAGCAGCTCTAAGCCCCCGTACCAAGAGACCCAGTACTTC. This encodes CASSSKPPYQETQYF.

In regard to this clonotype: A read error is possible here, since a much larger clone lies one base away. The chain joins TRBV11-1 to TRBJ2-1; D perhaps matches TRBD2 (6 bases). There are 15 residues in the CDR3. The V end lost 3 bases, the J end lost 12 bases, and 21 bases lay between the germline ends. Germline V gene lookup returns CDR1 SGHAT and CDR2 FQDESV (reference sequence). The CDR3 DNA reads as TGTGCCAGCAGCTTCGGGGGACGGGGTAACAGTGTGCAGTTCTTC. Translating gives CASSFGGRGNSVQFF.

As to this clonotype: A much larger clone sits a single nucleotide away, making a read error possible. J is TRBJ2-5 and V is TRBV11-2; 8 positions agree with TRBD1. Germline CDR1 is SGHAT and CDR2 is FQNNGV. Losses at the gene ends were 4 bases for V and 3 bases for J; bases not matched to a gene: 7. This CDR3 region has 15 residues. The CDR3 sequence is CASSSLDRVKETQYF. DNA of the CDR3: TGTGCCAGCAGCTCCCTGGACAGGGTCAAAGAGACCCAGTACTTC.

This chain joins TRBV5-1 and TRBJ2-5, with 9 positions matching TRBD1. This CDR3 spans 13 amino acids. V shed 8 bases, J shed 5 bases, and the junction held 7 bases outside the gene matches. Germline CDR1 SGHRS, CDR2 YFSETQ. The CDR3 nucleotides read TGCGCCAGTGGGACAGGGAGTTGGGAGACCCAGTACTTC. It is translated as CASGTGSWETQYF. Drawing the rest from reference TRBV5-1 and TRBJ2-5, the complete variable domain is KAGVTQTPRYLIKTRGQQVTLSCSPISGHRSVSWYQQTPGQGLQFLFEYFSETQRNKGNFPGRFSGRQFSNSRSEMNVSTLELGDSALYLCASGTGSWETQYFGPGTRLLVL.

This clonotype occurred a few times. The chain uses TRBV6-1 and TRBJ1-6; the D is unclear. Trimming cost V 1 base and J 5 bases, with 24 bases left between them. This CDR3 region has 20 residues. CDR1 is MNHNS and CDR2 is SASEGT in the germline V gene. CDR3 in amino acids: CASSEGVNSGRLWNNSPLHF. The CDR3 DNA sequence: TGTGCCAGCAGTGAAGGGGTGAACAGTGGCCGGCTCTGGAATAATTCACCCCTCCACTTT.

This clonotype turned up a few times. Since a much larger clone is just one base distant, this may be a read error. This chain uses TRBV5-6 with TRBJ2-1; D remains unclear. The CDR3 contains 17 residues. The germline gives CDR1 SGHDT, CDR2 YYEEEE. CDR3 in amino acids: CASSSPGILPGEDEQSF. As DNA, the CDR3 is TGTGCCAGCAGCTCCCCTGGGATCCTACCAGGAGAGGATGAGCAGTCCTTC.

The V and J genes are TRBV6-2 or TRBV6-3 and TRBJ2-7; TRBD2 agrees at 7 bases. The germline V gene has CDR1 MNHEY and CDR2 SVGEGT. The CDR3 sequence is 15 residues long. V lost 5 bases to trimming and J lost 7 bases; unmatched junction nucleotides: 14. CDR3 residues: CASSLTFGLVEEQYF. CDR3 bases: TGTGCCAGCAGTCTCACCTTCGGACTAGTCGAAGAGCAGTACTTC.

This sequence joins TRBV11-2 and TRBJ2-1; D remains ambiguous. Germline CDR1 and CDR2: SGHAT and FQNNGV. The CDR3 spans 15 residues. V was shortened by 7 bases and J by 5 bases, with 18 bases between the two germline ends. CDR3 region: CASNLKAGQHNEQFF. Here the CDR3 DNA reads TGTGCCAGCAACTTGAAGGCTGGTCAGCACAATGAGCAGTTCTTC. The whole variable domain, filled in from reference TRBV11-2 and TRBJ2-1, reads EAGVAQSPRYKIIEKRQSVAFWCNPISGHATLYWYQQILGQGPKLLIQFQNNGVVDDSQLPKDRFSAERLKGVDSTLKIQPAKLEDSAVYLCASNLKAGQHNEQFFGPGTRLTVL.

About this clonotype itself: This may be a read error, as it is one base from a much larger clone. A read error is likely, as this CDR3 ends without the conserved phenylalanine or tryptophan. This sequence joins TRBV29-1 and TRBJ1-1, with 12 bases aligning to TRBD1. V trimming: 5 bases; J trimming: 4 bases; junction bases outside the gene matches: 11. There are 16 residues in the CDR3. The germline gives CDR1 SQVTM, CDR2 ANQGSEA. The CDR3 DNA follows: TGCAGCGTTTTTTCCGGGACAGGGGGCCGAGGCACTGAAGCTTTCTTA. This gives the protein CSVFSGTGGRGTEAFL.

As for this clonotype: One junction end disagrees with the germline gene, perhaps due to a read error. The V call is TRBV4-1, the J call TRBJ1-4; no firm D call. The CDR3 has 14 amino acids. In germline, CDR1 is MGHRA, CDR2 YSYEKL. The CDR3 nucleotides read TGCGCCGGCAGCCTCACTGGAGTTAATGAAAAACTGTTTTTT. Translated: CAGSLTGVNEKLFF.

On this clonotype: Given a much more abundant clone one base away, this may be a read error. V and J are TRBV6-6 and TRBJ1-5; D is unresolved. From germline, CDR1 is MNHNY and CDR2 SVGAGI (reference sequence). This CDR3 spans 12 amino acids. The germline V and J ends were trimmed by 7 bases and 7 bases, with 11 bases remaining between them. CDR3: CASTHAGQPQHF. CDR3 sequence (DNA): TGTGCCAGCACTCATGCCGGGCAGCCCCAGCATTTT.

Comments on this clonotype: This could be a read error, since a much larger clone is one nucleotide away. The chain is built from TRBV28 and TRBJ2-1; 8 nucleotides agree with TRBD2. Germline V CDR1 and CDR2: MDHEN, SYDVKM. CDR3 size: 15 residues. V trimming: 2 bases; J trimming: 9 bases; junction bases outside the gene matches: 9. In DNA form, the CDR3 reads TGTGCCAGCAGTTTAACGGTAGCGGGAAGGAGTGAGCAGTTCTTC. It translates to CASSLTVAGRSEQFF. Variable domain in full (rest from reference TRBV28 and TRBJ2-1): DVKVTQSSRYLVKRTGEKVFLECVQDMDHENMFWYRQDPGLGLRLIYFSYDVKMKEKGDIPEGYSVSREKKERFSLILESASTNQTSMYLCASSLTVAGRSEQFFGPGTRLTVL.